This paragraph reports one TCR beta chain. Its target is unknown. The CDR3 length is 13 residues. The data are from a study of T cell responses to AZD1222 COVID-19 vaccine. For the study at large: Both about-4-week and about-12-week second-dose recipients were combined.

Libraries were prepared by immunoSEQ multiplex PCR; TCRdb keeps only in-frame clonotypes and omits some of them. The sample lists roughly 120,000 clones; 84% were seen once. Points from the study as a whole: Clonal diversity was possibly underestimated, and the donors were mostly white British, with more females. Repertoire collection took place solely once the T cell response had peaked.

The chain has TRBV21-1 and TRBJ2-4. TRBV21-1 is listed as a pseudogene. This receptor was taken from an adult in good health. The material sequenced was peripheral blood, taken on day 0 of AZD1222 vaccination. CDR3 sequence (DNA): TGTGCCAGCAGCAAGACAGCCAAAAACATTCAGTACTTC. It yields the protein CASSKTAKNIQYF.